This T cell receptor beta chain was identified in a study of cytomegalovirus exposure and HLA in healthy donors. Study summary: Findings of an earlier analysis included roughly 120 million unique TCR beta sequences from 190 million or so T cells.

A word on this clone: The antigen remains undetermined.

Amplification used 60 Vbeta primers and 13 Jbeta primers. Only in-frame clones appear in the TCRdb table, and some are missing; sequencing was by immunoSEQ multiplex PCR. The sample comprises approximately 160,000 clones, around 65% of which are singletons, and less than 3.5% rests with the top ten. The CDR3 runs to 13 residues. V gave up 6 bases and J gave up 8 bases, with 14 bases separating them. Germline loops: CDR1 MNHEY, CDR2 SVGAGI. Study-wide points: Researchers reported in a later analysis that common viral pathogens appeared linked to several top clusters. Accounts indicate the classifier identified cytomegalovirus status with strong specificity and sensitivity.

The chain couples TRBV6-5 to TRBJ2-1, with D maybe TRBD2 (5 bases). The origin of this receptor is a woman in her thirties or forties in good health and CMV-seropositive. Specimen: PBMCs. The CDR3 DNA follows: TGTGCCAGCAGCCGGGCGCTAGCATATGAGCAGTTCTTC. It translates to CASSRALAYEQFF.